Listed here are 9 T cell receptor beta chains from one sample, sequenced in a study of early T cells in non-severe SARS-CoV-2 infection. TCRdb passed the 5' RACE reads through MiXCR, listing each CDR3 protein once. In the table there are some 30,000 distinct CDR3 sequences, 5% to 6% of which are singletons. Sequenced: whole blood. These receptors were collected from an adult who was a healthcare worker with PCR-confirmed SARS-CoV-2 infection or an uninfected control (not recorded which).

This clonotype was found many times. The rearrangement links TRBV12-3 or TRBV12-4 to TRBJ1-1; perhaps TRBD1 as D (6 bases). Trimming took 7 bases from V and 5 from J, leaving 17 bases between them. The CDR3 is 14 amino acids. The CDR3 nucleotides are TGTGCCAGCACCCTTATGAGGGGGGCGACTGAAGCTTTCTTT. Its translation: CASTLMRGATEAFF.

There are many counts of this clonotype. V and J are TRBV28 and TRBJ2-3, with 8 bases lining up with TRBD2. The germline gives CDR1 MDHEN, CDR2 SYDVKM. The CDR3 covers 17 residues. V was pared by 5 bases and J by 0 bases, with 10 bases of the junction left unmatched. The CDR3 loop is CASSQIAGFLSTDTQYF. As DNA, the CDR3 is TGTGCCAGCAGTCAAATAGCGGGGTTCCTTAGCACAGATACGCAGTATTTT.

This clonotype was counted ten times or more. The chain joins TRBV5-1 to TRBJ2-1; D call uncertain. Trimming took 1 base from V and 7 from J, leaving 12 bases between them. CDR3 length equals 14 residues. The V gene's germline CDR1 is SGHRS and CDR2 YFSETQ. The CDR3: CASSLYGSLNEQFF. The CDR3 DNA is TGCGCCAGCAGCTTGTATGGCTCCCTAAATGAGCAGTTCTTC.

This clonotype has at least ten counts. The chain uses TRBV9 and TRBJ2-3; 8 bases are a match to TRBD1. After removal of 2 bases from V and 4 bases from J, the junction contained 6 bases not matched to a gene. Germline V gene sequence: CDR1 SGDLS, CDR2 YYNGEE. The CDR3 runs to 15 residues. CDR3 sequence: CASSVSQGGPDTQYF. The CDR3 DNA follows: TGTGCCAGCAGCGTTTCACAGGGGGGTCCAGATACGCAGTATTTT.

At least ten counts were recorded for this clonotype. The rearrangement uses TRBV20-1 and TRBJ2-3; 7 nucleotides line up with TRBD2. V was pared by 1 base and J by 6 bases, with 13 bases of the junction left unmatched. The CDR3 has 16 residues. Looked up from germline, CDR1 is DFQATT and CDR2 is SNEGSKA (reference sequence). The CDR3 reads CSARGVAGRIKDTQYF. CDR3 nucleotides: TGCAGTGCTAGAGGGGTAGCGGGTAGGATCAAGGATACGCAGTATTTT.

The sample holds many counts of this clonotype. J is TRBJ2-4 and V is TRBV29-1; unclear D gene. CDR3 length: 10 residues. Germline CDR1 reads SQVTM; CDR2 reads ANQGSEA. V was cut by 4 bases and J by 15 bases, with 13 bases left in between. This CDR3 is CSVATPERYF. The CDR3 coding sequence is TGCAGCGTTGCTACCCCAGAGCGGTACTTC.

This clonotype was counted many times. The rearrangement links TRBV20-1 to TRBJ2-2; D might be TRBD2 (6 bases). This CDR3 region has 14 residues. Germline CDR1 DFQATT, CDR2 SNEGSKA (reference sequence). Deletions cut 3 bases from V and 5 bases from J, with 13 bases between. The CDR3 loop is CSASSGRGTGELFF. The CDR3 bases are TGCAGTGCTAGCAGCGGGCGAGGAACCGGGGAGCTGTTTTTT.

This clonotype was counted at least ten times. The rearrangement joins TRBV18 to TRBJ1-4; D remains unclear. The CDR3 contains 17 residues. The V and J ends lost 3 bases and 4 bases respectively, with 18 bases between them. Germline lookup yields CDR1 KGHSH and CDR2 LQKENI. CDR3 DNA sequence: TGTGCCAGCTCACCCTTCCCGACTGAATTCAATAATGAAAAACTGTTTTTT. It is translated as CASSPFPTEFNNEKLFF. The variable domain in full, with the rest retrieved from reference TRBV18 and TRBJ1-4, is NAGVMQNPRHLVRRRGQEARLRCSPMKGHSHVYWYRQLPEEGLKFMVYLQKENIIDESGMPKERFSAEFPKEGPSILRIQQVVRGDSAAYFCASSPFPTEFNNEKLFFGSGTQLSVL.

This clonotype has only a few counts. The CDR3 reads CASSAGTSGQETQYF. The CDR3 nucleotides are TGTGCCAGCAGCGCGGGGACTAGCGGACAAGAGACCCAGTACTTC. The chain employs TRBV11-2 and TRBJ2-5; TRBD2 aligns across 11 bases. Germline V gene data show CDR1 as SGHAT and CDR2 as FQNNGV. The CDR3 loop spans 15 amino acids. Trimming removed 5 bases from V and 2 bases from J; junction bases left unmatched: 4.